The clone carrying this TCR beta chain was seen a few times. The antigen is unknown. A TCRbeta library incorporating unique molecular identifiers was prepared. TCRdb re-called the PCR reads with MiXCR, one entry per CDR3 protein. The sample lists some 840,000 distinct CDR3 sequences; about 16% were seen once. This specimen belongs to a study of T-cell reconstitution after alpha-beta-depleted transplantation in children. General study points: Expanded graft clones, several hundred of them, were reportedly the source of alpha-beta T cells about two months after transplant.

V shed 2 bases, J shed 8 bases, and the junction held 1 base outside the gene matches. This CDR3 spans 12 amino acids. CDR1 and CDR2 (germline): KGHDR, SFDVKD. The receptor was isolated from a male patient aged 10 to 17 who had a stem cell transplant for acute lymphoblastic leukemia, so the T cells may come from the graft donor. The sequencing here drew on PBMCs, mostly from graft donor cells, taken 360 days after TCRalphabeta/CD19-depleted stem cell transplant. The V gene is TRBV24-1, the J gene TRBJ2-7; 8 nucleotides line up with TRBD1. The CDR3 nucleotides are TGTGCCACCAGTGATTCAGGGGGCAAGCAGTACTTC. This sequence encodes CATSDSGGKQYF.